This T cell receptor (beta chain) was recorded in a study of Graves' ophthalmopathy and Graves' hyperthyroidism. Study outcomes and limitations: The model predicted ophthalmopathy progression with 60% to 71% sensitivity and approximately 72% specificity. Also, most clonotypes expanded in the thyroid above 0.001 frequency appeared in blood.

On this clonotype itself: What it binds is unknown.

Looked up from germline, CDR1 is MNHEY and CDR2 is SVGAGI. The CDR3 covers 16 residues. V was clipped by 2 bases and J by 3 bases, with 17 bases between them. As the template, RNA transcripts were used to amplify TCR beta CDR3 regions. Amplification began with first-round RT-PCR using HTBI primers, then second-round multiplex PCR was performed. TCRdb reprocessed the multiplex PCR reads via MiXCR and lists one record per CDR3 protein. Of hundreds of thousands of distinct CDR3 sequences listed, 40% to 50% are singletons. It was on clinical symptoms, serum thyroxine, TRAb, thyroid ultrasound and orbital computed tomography that diagnosis relied. The starting material, more than 8 ml of fresh peripheral blood, provided the PBMCs.

Material: peripheral blood. This sequence originates from an adult man with Graves' ophthalmopathy. The chain employs TRBV6-5 and TRBJ2-7; TRBD1 might be the D (7 bases). The CDR3 sequence is CASSYRRGQGIYEQYF. The DNA of the CDR3 is TGTGCCAGCAGTTACAGGAGGGGGCAAGGGATCTACGAGCAGTACTTC.